A selection of T cell receptor beta chains follows, all from one sample in a study of T cells in Graves' hyperthyroidism and ophthalmopathy. TCRdb analysed the multiplex PCR reads with MiXCR anew, one entry per CDR3 protein. Of about 840,000 distinct CDR3 sequences listed, 38% are singletons. The sample consisted of blood. These receptors came from a man aged 18 to 29 with Graves' hyperthyroidism. CDR3s include the opening cysteine and the closing phenylalanine or tryptophan.

TRBJ2-7	TRBV29-1	10	CSLFPYEQYF
TRBJ1-3	TRBV7-2	13	CASSPGSEDTIYF
TRBJ1-6	TRBV18	14	CASSPWEDNSPLHF
TRBJ2-5	TRBV5-4	17	CASSAGGLAGGAQTQYF
TRBJ1-4	TRBV7-2	17	CASSLSGGGTFNEKLFF
TRBJ2-5	TRBV2	13	CASTSFRQETQYF
TRBJ2-7	TRBV15	14	CATSRDHEPDEQYF
TRBJ1-1	TRBV5-1	12	CASSTQNTEAFF
TRBJ2-7	TRBV2	15	CASSATAQTYYEQYF
TRBJ2-2	TRBV7-3	16	CASSLDFIGNTGELFF
TRBJ1-3	TRBV25-1	14	CASSEFFGGNTIYF
TRBJ1-3	TRBV19	13	CASTRETGNTIYF
TRBJ2-7	TRBV5-1	15	CASSLVVGPTYEQYF
TRBJ1-3	TRBV20-1	17	CSARKSDRRRERNTIYF
TRBJ1-2	TRBV29-1	11	CSQDNEYGYTF
TRBJ1-5	TRBV6-1	14	CASSPFGSNQPQHF
TRBJ2-7	TRBV9	12	CASSLRTVEQYF
TRBJ2-5	TRBV7-9	18	CASSLARAGDGSSETQYF
TRBJ2-7	TRBV7-3	13	CASSLIEGYEQYF